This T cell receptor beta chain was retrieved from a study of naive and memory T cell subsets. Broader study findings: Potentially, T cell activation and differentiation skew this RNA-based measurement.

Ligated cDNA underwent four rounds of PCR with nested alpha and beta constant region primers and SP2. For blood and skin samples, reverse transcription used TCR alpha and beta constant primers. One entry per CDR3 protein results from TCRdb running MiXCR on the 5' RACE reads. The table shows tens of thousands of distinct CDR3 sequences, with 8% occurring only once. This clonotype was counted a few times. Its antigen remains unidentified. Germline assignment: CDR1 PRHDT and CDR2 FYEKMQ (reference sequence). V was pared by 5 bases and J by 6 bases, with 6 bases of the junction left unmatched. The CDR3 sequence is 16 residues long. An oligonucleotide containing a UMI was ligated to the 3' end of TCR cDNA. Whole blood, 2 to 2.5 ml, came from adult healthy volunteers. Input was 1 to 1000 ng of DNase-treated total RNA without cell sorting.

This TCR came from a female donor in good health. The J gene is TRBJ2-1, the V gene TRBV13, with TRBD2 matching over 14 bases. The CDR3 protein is CASSQWGLAGVNEQFF. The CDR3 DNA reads TGTGCCAGCAGCCAGTGGGGACTAGCGGGAGTCAATGAGCAGTTCTTC.